The clone carrying this T cell receptor beta chain came up a few times. Germline V CDR1 and CDR2: MNHEY, SMNVEV (reference sequence). Deletions cut 5 bases from V and 0 bases from J, with 8 bases between. The CDR3 consists of 14 residues. It was with 60 Vbeta and 13 Jbeta primers that the PCR ran. Profiling relied on immunoSEQ multiplex PCR, and the TCRdb table lists in-frame clones only, not all of them. The table includes 150,000 or so clones, around 74% detected once. The sample belongs to a study of cytomegalovirus exposure and HLA in healthy donors. This clonotype was sampled from a man aged 18-30 years in good health and CMV-seropositive. Sequencing was performed on PBMCs. The rearrangement links TRBV27 to TRBJ1-5; no firm D call. The CDR3 spells CASSRLYSNQPQHF. The CDR3 nucleotides are TGTGCCAGCAGTAGACTGTATAGCAATCAGCCCCAGCATTTT.